Presented here are 8 T cell receptor beta chains from one specimen sequenced in a study of circulating CD8 cells and anti-PD-1 response in melanoma. TCR libraries were prepared from about 16 ng of total RNA with the QIAseq Immune Repertoire TCR panel. TCRdb used MiXCR to reprocess the reads, holding one entry per CDR3 protein. The sample lists 90 to 150 distinct CDR3 sequences; 2.5% to 4% were seen once. From live CD3+CD8+TCRalphabeta+ cells, four PD-1 and/or TIGIT subsets were sorted. The source material was CD8+ T cells from PBMCs, sampled at baseline or after one month of anti-PD-1 therapy (not recorded which). Receptor source: a human donor with melanoma.

By share of the sample, this clonotype is large. V usage is TRBV4-1 and J usage is TRBJ2-7, with D possibly matching TRBD1 (6 bases). The CDR3 spans 13 residues. Germline CDR1 reads MGHRA; CDR2 reads YSYEKL. Trimming stripped 3 bases from V and 5 bases from J, with 11 bases between. The CDR3 coding sequence is TGCGCCAGCAGCCAGACAGGTCGCAACGAGCAGTACTTC. Its protein is CASSQTGRNEQYF.

This clonotype is large in the sample. The rearrangement uses TRBV12-3 or TRBV12-4 and TRBJ2-5; TRBD2 matches 12 bases. The V gene end was trimmed by 4 bases and the J gene end by 5 bases; junction bases not matched to a gene: 8. The CDR3 sequence is 16 residues long. The CDR3: CASSWTSGMRPETQYF. In DNA form, the CDR3 reads TGTGCCAGCAGTTGGACTAGCGGGATGAGGCCGGAGACCCAGTACTTC.

By share of the sample, this clonotype is large. The V call is TRBV27, the J call TRBJ2-1, with TRBD1 identical over 7 bases. Germline V gene sequence: CDR1 MNHEY, CDR2 SMNVEV (reference sequence). The ends lost 4 bases at V and 1 base at J; junction bases unmatched: 13. This CDR3 contains 18 residues. The CDR3 sequence: CASSSGVTGELSYNEQFF. CDR3 DNA sequence: TGTGCCAGCAGTTCCGGGGTCACAGGGGAACTTTCCTACAATGAGCAGTTCTTC.

This clonotype is termed large. The gene calls are TRBV19 and TRBJ2-1; 10 bases align to TRBD1. The CDR3 is 14 residues long. J gave up 8 bases and V 3 bases, and 4 bases lay outside the gene matches. Germline CDR1 LNHDA, CDR2 SQIVND (reference sequence). CDR3 amino acids: CASSIGTGVDEQFF. For the CDR3, the DNA is TGTGCCAGTAGTATCGGGACAGGGGTCGATGAGCAGTTCTTC.

This clonotype is deemed large. The chain joins TRBV7-8 to TRBJ2-3; a possible D gene is TRBD2 (6 bases). Trimming left V 5 bases short and J 1 base short, with 10 bases between. This CDR3 spans 14 amino acids. Germline V CDR1 and CDR2: SGHVS, FQNEAQ. The CDR3 is CASSLRRGTDTQYF. The DNA of the CDR3 is TGTGCCAGCAGCCTTCGGAGGGGCACAGATACGCAGTATTTT. Full variable domain (outside the CDR3, taken from reference TRBV7-8 and TRBJ2-3): GAGVSQSPRYKVAKRGQDVALRCDPISGHVSLFWYQQALGQGPEFLTYFQNEAQLDKSGLPSDRFFAERPEGSVSTLKIQRTQQEDSAVYLCASSLRRGTDTQYFGPGTRLTVL.

Judged by abundance, this clonotype is hyperexpanded. This rearrangement joins TRBV29-1 to TRBJ2-1, with D possibly being TRBD2 (5 bases). With 1 base removed from V and 0 bases from J, the gap between germline ends came to 10 bases. Germline CDR1 is SQVTM and CDR2 is ANQGSEA. The CDR3 spans 15 residues. The CDR3 DNA is TGCAGCGTTGAAGTTAGCGTAAGCTCCTACAATGAGCAGTTCTTC. Translating gives CSVEVSVSSYNEQFF.

This clonotype is hyperexpanded (1% or more) within its sample. The chain carries TRBV7-3 and TRBJ2-1; no clear D gene. The CDR3 runs 14 residues. Trimming removed 2 bases at V and 6 bases at J, with 11 bases between. Germline-derived CDR1 and CDR2 are SGHTA and FQGTGA. CDR3 sequence reads: CASSLGGYFNEQFF. CDR3 bases: TGTGCCAGCAGCTTAGGCGGATACTTCAATGAGCAGTTCTTC.

Concerning this clonotype itself: The germline gene is not matched at one end of the junction; a read error may be the cause. The chain joins TRBV28 to TRBJ2-5; 9 bases fit TRBD1. The germline gives CDR1 MDHEN, CDR2 SYDVKM. The CDR3 contains 14 residues. The CDR3 sequence: CASRAQGARETQHF. The CDR3 DNA is TGTGCCAGCAGGGCACAGGGGGCGCGTGAGACCCAGCACTTC.